This TCR beta chain was captured in a study of glioma-infiltrating T cells. Study-wide results and limits: Above-expected tissue-blood divergence occurred in all gliomas, most in low-grade ones. Very few CDR3 sequences were shared between tissue and blood.

After removal of 4 bases from V and 6 bases from J, the junction contained 7 bases not matched to a gene. CDR3 length: 14 amino acids. CDR1 SGHRS and CDR2 YFSETQ come from the germline V gene. TCR alpha and beta CDR3 regions were amplified from RNA using iRepertoire nested multiplex PCR. For one-step reverse transcription and amplification, 100-400 ng of tissue mRNA or PBMC total RNA was used. TCRdb re-derived calls from the multiplex PCR reads in MiXCR, one entry per CDR3 protein. The sample gives about 89,000 distinct CDR3 sequences, 20% to 25% of which show up once; more than 6.5% is in the top ten. As regards this clonotype: Its antigen is undetermined.

This receptor was taken from a human donor with low-grade glioma or glioblastoma, undergoing nonglioma brain surgery, or in good health (not recorded which). The chain couples TRBV5-1 to TRBJ2-4, with 7 bases aligning to TRBD2. The sequencing input was glioma tissue, nonneoplastic brain tissue, or PBMCs (not recorded which). The CDR3 DNA reads as TGCGCCAGCAGCCCCTGGGGGGGACCAAACATTCAGTACTTC. Translating it yields CASSPWGGPNIQYF.